Here is one TCR beta chain with its context. This entry comes from a study of blood T cell repertoires in COVID-19. Overall study: The origin of the acute and convalescent COVID-19 samples was the United States, Italy and Spain. Sources were T cells, B-cell-depleted T cells, or PBMCs; the material itself was cDNA or gDNA.

TCRdb's table, derived via immunoSEQ multiplex PCR, lists solely in-frame clones and lacks some. The table records more than 65,000 clones, roughly four fifths of them present only once. The CDR3 runs 14 residues. Germline assignment: CDR1 SGDLS and CDR2 YYNGEE. The J segment lost 10 bases and the V segment lost 0 bases, leaving 2 bases of the junction unmatched. Sequencing used peripheral blood. The genes are TRBV9 and TRBJ1-6; 9 positions match TRBD1. The sequence derives from a human donor in a cohort sampled during active COVID-19. In DNA form, the CDR3 reads TGTGCCAGCAGCGTAGCTGACAGGGGGTCACCCCTCCACTTT. Residues: CASSVADRGSPLHF.